This TCR beta chain comes out of a study of blood T cell repertoires in COVID-19. Study background: There were acute and convalescent COVID-19 samples, and they came from the United States, Italy and Spain. PBMCs, B-cell-depleted T cells, or T cells provided the cDNA or gDNA that made up the material.

Per the study methods: How many nucleated cells were present was estimated from reference gene primer amplification. Libraries were prepared by immunoSEQ multiplex PCR; TCRdb keeps only in-frame clonotypes and omits some of them. The DNA gave D and trimming, while V, J and clone size come from that table. Among roughly 70,000 clones listed, approximately 90% were seen once. The CDR3 runs 15 residues. V lost 4 bases to trimming and J lost 6 bases, with 20 bases between them. CDR1 is SGHRS and CDR2 is YFSETQ in the germline V gene. The rearrangement uses TRBV5-1 and TRBJ2-7, with a weak D call TRBD2 (7 bases). Sequencing was done on a sample of peripheral blood. The source of this sequence is a man aged 65 to 85 with active COVID-19. CDR3 sequence: CASSPGGRGWSEQYF. CDR3 sequence (DNA): TGCGCCAGCAGCCCGGGGGGCAGGGGATGGTCCGAGCAGTACTTC.